The 12 T cell receptor beta chains in this list originate from one sample, sequenced in a study of T cell responses to AZD1222 COVID-19 vaccine. Repertoires were generated with immunoSEQ multiplex PCR, while TCRdb's copy carries only in-frame clones and drops some. The profile shows roughly 96,000 clones, 88% of them singletons. Sequencing was performed on peripheral blood, taken 28 days after the second AZD1222 dose. Every receptor here comes from an adult who received the AZD1222 COVID-19 vaccine.

The V gene is TRBV6-4, the J gene TRBJ2-1; a weak D match, TRBD1 (6 bases). The CDR3 runs to 13 residues. Trimming removed 2 bases from V and 5 bases from J, with 7 bases in between. Germline V gene data show CDR1 as MRHNA and CDR2 as SNTAGT. CDR3 sequence reads: CASSDRDNNEQFF. The CDR3 nucleotides are TGTGCCAGCAGTGACCGGGACAACAATGAGCAGTTCTTC.

This sequence joins TRBV6-4 and TRBJ2-1, with 11 bases that match TRBD1. The CDR3 totals 15 residues. The V and J ends lost 3 bases and 7 bases, in that order; junction bases with no gene match: 5. Germline V gene data show CDR1 as MRHNA and CDR2 as SNTAGT. The CDR3 sequence: CASSEDGTGGNEQFF. Written as DNA, the CDR3 is TGTGCCAGCAGTGAGGACGGGACAGGGGGTAATGAGCAGTTCTTC.

The chain couples TRBV5-5 to TRBJ2-7; D unclear. This CDR3 region has 12 residues. Germline V lookup: CDR1 SGHKS, CDR2 YYEKEE (reference sequence). V was cut by 4 bases and J by 3 bases, with 8 bases left in between. This CDR3 is CASSPNNYEQYF. The CDR3, as DNA: TGTGCCAGCAGCCCGAACAACTACGAGCAGTACTTC.

The chain has TRBV15 and TRBJ1-1; D is perhaps TRBD1 (5 bases). Germline V gene data show CDR1 as LNHNV and CDR2 as YYDKDF (reference sequence). This CDR3 spans 15 amino acids. Deletions cut 3 bases from V and 4 bases from J, with 15 bases between. Here the CDR3 reads CATSSQRGSGTEAFF. CDR3 nucleotides: TGTGCCACCAGCAGTCAAAGGGGTTCGGGCACTGAAGCTTTCTTT.

V and J are TRBV11-2 and TRBJ1-1; tentatively, D is TRBD1 (5 bases). The CDR3 runs 12 residues. V lost 9 bases, J lost 8 bases, and 16 bases lay in between. In germline, CDR1 is SGHAT, CDR2 FQNNGV. The CDR3 coding sequence is TGTGCCAGTAAGCCCAGCGGGGGAGAAGCTTTCTTT. Translating gives CASKPSGGEAFF.

The chain combines TRBV5-1 with TRBJ2-5, with 7 bases identical to TRBD2. The CDR3 extends over 15 amino acids. J lost 2 bases, V lost 2 bases, and 6 bases had no gene match. Per germline, CDR1 SGHRS and CDR2 YFSETQ. CDR3 sequence (DNA): TGCGCCAGCAGCTTCCTTCTAGCGGCTCAAGAGACCCAGTACTTC. Amino acid sequence: CASSFLLAAQETQYF.

This clone came up once. This rearrangement joins TRBV9 to TRBJ1-2; the D is unclear. The CDR3 contains 17 residues. Per germline, CDR1 SGDLS and CDR2 YYNGEE. V was cut by 0 bases and J by 1 base, with 16 bases left in between. CDR3 residues: CASSVDGGPTVNYGYTF. The CDR3 DNA follows: TGTGCCAGCAGCGTAGATGGAGGGCCTACCGTTAACTATGGCTACACCTTC.

This sequence joins TRBV29-1 and TRBJ2-1; D is perhaps TRBD1 (5 bases). CDR1 and CDR2 (germline): SQVTM, ANQGSEA. V gave up 7 bases and J gave up 0 bases, with 13 bases separating them. The CDR3 consists of 14 residues. The CDR3 region has the DNA TGCAGCGCTGACAGCATCAGCTCCTACAATGAGCAGTTCTTC. Translated: CSADSISSYNEQFF.

The chain joins TRBV2 to TRBJ1-1; possibly TRBD1 for D (6 bases). CDR1 is SNHLY, CDR2 FYNNEI, per germline. Trimming shortened V by 9 bases and J by 2 bases, and 13 bases separated the two germline ends. This CDR3 region has 13 residues. Here the CDR3 DNA reads TGTGCCAGTTATGTAGGGGGTAACACTGAAGCTTTCTTT. It specifies CASYVGGNTEAFF.

The chain combines TRBV7-9 with TRBJ2-3, with D possibly matching TRBD1 (5 bases). V was cut by 5 bases and J by 0 bases, with 18 bases left in between. Germline V gene lookup returns CDR1 SEHNR and CDR2 FQNEAQ (reference sequence). The CDR3 totals 17 residues. The CDR3 is CASSEVQVDPSTDTQYF. The DNA of the CDR3 is TGTGCCAGCAGCGAGGTACAGGTTGACCCTAGCACAGATACGCAGTATTTT. Combining the CDR3 with reference TRBV7-9 and TRBJ2-3 gives the whole variable domain DTGVSQNPRHKITKRGQNVTFRCDPISEHNRLYWYRQTLGQGPEFLTYFQNEAQLEKSRLLSDRFSAERPKGSFSTLEIQRTEQGDSAMYLCASSEVQVDPSTDTQYFGPGTRLTVL.

The CDR3 is CASSLVEVIRVGSYEQYF. The CDR3 DNA sequence: TGTGCCAGCAGCTTAGTAGAGGTAATCAGGGTTGGATCCTACGAGCAGTACTTC. This chain joins TRBV7-9 and TRBJ2-7; tentatively, D is TRBD1 (5 bases). Trimming removed 1 base at V and 1 base at J, with 20 bases between. CDR3 length: 18 amino acids. The V gene's germline CDR1 is SEHNR and CDR2 FQNEAQ (reference sequence).

This chain connects TRBV7-2 to TRBJ1-1; D gene ambiguous. The germline V and J ends were trimmed by 3 bases and 3 bases, with 8 bases remaining between them. This CDR3 region has 13 residues. Looked up from germline, CDR1 is SGHTA and CDR2 is FQGNSA. The CDR3 region has the DNA TGTGCCAGCAGCTTCCAGTCTGACACTGAAGCTTTCTTT. Residues: CASSFQSDTEAFF.